These 2 T cell receptor beta chains were all obtained from the same sample, sequenced in a study of OX40 agonist ivuxolimab in advanced cancers. The library relied on the immunoSEQ multiplex PCR assay. TCRdb obtained this table from immuneACCESS and retained in-frame rearrangements with V and J assigned. These tables miss some clones; where compared with another copy, unresolved V genes account for less than half of the shortfall, and the remainder is unexplained. The sample data list fewer than 45,000 clones, and approximately 84% of these were observed just once. The ten largest make up approximately 7.5% of the sample. This sample comprised CD4+ or CD8+ T cells sorted from blood, obtained in a trial of the OX40 agonist ivuxolimab. All receptors derive from an adult with an advanced solid tumor such as melanoma, head and neck, liver or kidney cancer.

V gene TRBV5-1 combines with J gene TRBJ2-1, with 10 bases matching TRBD1. J was trimmed by 4 bases and V by 4 bases; bases with no gene match: 5. CDR1 SGHRS and CDR2 YFSETQ come from the germline V gene. The CDR3 consists of 15 residues. The CDR3 here is CASSAGTGVYNEQFF. In DNA form, the CDR3 reads TGCGCCAGCAGCGCCGGGACAGGGGTTTACAATGAGCAGTTCTTC.

This clone turned up a few times. The chain is built from TRBV19 and TRBJ1-2; no clear D gene. V lost 5 bases, J lost 5 bases, and 12 bases lay in between. Germline-derived CDR1 and CDR2 are LNHDA and SQIVND (reference sequence). This CDR3 is 13 amino acids long. CDR3: CASSSQQRYGYTF. CDR3 DNA sequence: TGTGCCAGTAGTTCACAACAGAGGTATGGCTACACCTTC.